This is a list of T cell receptor beta chains from one sample in a study of cytomegalovirus exposure and HLA in healthy donors. TCRdb's copy holds only in-frame clones and misses some; the assay was immunoSEQ multiplex PCR. The table lists about 200,000 clones, nearly 80% of them singletons. Sequenced sample: PBMCs. Every receptor here comes from a man between 18 and 35 years old in good health and CMV-seronegative. The CDR3 runs from the conserved cysteine through the conserved F or W. Fields, in order: V gene, CDR3 length, D gene, clone size, J gene, CDR3 DNA, CDR3 protein. D genes are given only for firm matches. Clone size, where shown, is once, few, many, or a class for clones that have expanded.

TRBV7-6	15	NA	NA	TRBJ2-3	TGTGCCAGCAGCCCGCCGGCCGGAGGCACAGATACGCAGTATTTT	CASSPPAGGTDTQYF
TRBV6-1	15	NA	NA	TRBJ2-7	TGTGCCAGCAGTGAATACGGGGGGCCCCCCGGCGAGCAGTACTTC	CASSEYGGPPGEQYF
TRBV9	16	NA	NA	TRBJ2-6	TGTGCCAGCAGTGGTCGAGGGAGCTCTGGGGCCAACGTCCTGACTTTC	CASSGRGSSGANVLTF
TRBV28	16	NA	NA	TRBJ1-5	TGTGCCAGCAGTCCTAGCACAGGGATGGGCAATCAGCCCCAGCATTTT	CASSPSTGMGNQPQHF
TRBV5-1	17	NA	once	TRBJ2-1	TGCGCCAGCAGCTGGGGGGTAGCGGTGACCCCGGCCCATGAGCAGTTCTTC	CASSWGVAVTPAHEQFF
TRBV7-2	16	TRBD1	NA	TRBJ1-3	TGTGCCAGCAGCGCACGACAGGGCGGCTCTGGAAACACCATATATTTT	CASSARQGGSGNTIYF
TRBV6-5	16	TRBD2	few	TRBJ2-3	TGTGCCAGCAGTTTAGGACTAGCGGGAGTCACAGATACGCAGTATTTT	CASSLGLAGVTDTQYF
TRBV9	15	NA	NA	TRBJ2-3	TGTGCCAGCAGCCCGGGTCCTAAGAAGGAAGATACGCAGTATTTT	CASSPGPKKEDTQYF
TRBV29-1	12	NA	NA	TRBJ1-1	TGCAGCGCGGACAGCCTGAACACTGAAGCTTTCTTT	CSADSLNTEAFF
TRBV5-4	16	TRBD2	NA	TRBJ2-1	TGTGCCAGCACCTATAGCGGGGGGGCCCAATACAATGAGCAGTTCTTC	CASTYSGGAQYNEQFF
TRBV18	11	NA	NA	TRBJ1-1	TGTGCCAGCTCACCAGGGGGCCAAGCTTTCTTT	CASSPGGQAFF